This TCR beta chain came from a study of cytomegalovirus exposure and HLA in healthy donors. The CDR3 runs 14 residues. Germline CDR1 MNHEY, CDR2 SVGAGI. V lost 4 bases and J lost 6, with 16 bases in between. This clone was detected only once. The PCR contained 60 Vbeta and 13 Jbeta primers. Assay used: immunoSEQ multiplex PCR; TCRdb lists only in-frame clones, some missing. The profile shows some 70,000 clones, around 85% of them singletons. The rearrangement uses TRBV6-5 and TRBJ2-7; a weak D match, TRBD1 (6 bases). Sequencing was done on a sample of PBMCs. The sequence was collected from a woman aged 45-59 years in good health and CMV-seronegative. This chain's CDR3 is CASSSGTGPGEQYF. DNA for the CDR3: TGTGCCAGCAGTTCAGGTACAGGGCCAGGCGAGCAGTACTTC.